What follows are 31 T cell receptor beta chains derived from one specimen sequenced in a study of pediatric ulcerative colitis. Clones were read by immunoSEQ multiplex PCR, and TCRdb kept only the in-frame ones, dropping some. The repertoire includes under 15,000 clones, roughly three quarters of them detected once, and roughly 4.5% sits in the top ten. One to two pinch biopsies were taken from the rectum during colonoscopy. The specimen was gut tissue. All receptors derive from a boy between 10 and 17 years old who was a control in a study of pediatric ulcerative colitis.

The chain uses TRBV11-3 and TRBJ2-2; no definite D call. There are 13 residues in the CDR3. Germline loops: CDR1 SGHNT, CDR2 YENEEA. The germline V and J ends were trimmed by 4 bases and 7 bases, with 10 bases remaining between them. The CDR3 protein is CASSSLLDGELFF. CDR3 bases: TGTGCCAGCAGCTCCCTCCTGGACGGGGAGCTGTTTTTT.

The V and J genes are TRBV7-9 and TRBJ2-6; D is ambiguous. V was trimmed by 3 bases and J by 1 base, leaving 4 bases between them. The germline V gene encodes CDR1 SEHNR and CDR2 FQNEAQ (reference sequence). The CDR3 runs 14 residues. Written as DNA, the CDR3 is TGTGCCAGCAGCTTGGTATCTGGGGCCAACGTCCTGACTTTC. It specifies CASSLVSGANVLTF.

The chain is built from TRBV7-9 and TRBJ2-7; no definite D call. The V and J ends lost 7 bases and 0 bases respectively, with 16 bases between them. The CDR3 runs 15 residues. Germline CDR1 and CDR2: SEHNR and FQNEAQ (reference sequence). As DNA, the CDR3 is TGTGCCAGCAATTATAAACAGAGGAGCTCCTACGAGCAGTACTTC. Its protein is CASNYKQRSSYEQYF.

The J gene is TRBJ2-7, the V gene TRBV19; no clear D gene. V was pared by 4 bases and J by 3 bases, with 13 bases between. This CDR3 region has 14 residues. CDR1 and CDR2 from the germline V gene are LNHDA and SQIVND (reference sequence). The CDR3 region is CASSRAGWGYEQYV. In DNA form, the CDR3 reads TGTGCCAGTAGTAGGGCAGGCTGGGGCTACGAGCAGTACGTC.

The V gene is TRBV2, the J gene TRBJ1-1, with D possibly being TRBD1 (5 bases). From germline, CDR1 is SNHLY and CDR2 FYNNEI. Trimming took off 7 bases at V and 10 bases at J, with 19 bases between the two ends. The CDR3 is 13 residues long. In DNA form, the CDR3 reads TGTGCCAGCACTTTATTAGTGGGGGTTCGAGCTTTCTTT. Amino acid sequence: CASTLLVGVRAFF.

For the CDR3, the DNA is TGTGCCAGCAGCTTAGAATTCGGCGGAGGCTACACCTTC. Encoded protein: CASSLEFGGGYTF. This sequence joins TRBV11-2 and TRBJ1-2; D is undetermined. Germline CDR1 reads SGHAT; CDR2 reads FQNNGV. V was trimmed by 0 bases and J by 8 bases, leaving 10 bases between them. The CDR3 has 13 amino acids.

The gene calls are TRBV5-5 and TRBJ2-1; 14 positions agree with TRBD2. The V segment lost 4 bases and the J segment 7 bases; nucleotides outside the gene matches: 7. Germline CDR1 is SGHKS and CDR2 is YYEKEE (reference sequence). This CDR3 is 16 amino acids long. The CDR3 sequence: CASSRLTSGRVNEQFF. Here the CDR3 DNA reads TGTGCCAGCAGCCGCCTGACTAGCGGGAGGGTAAATGAGCAGTTCTTC.

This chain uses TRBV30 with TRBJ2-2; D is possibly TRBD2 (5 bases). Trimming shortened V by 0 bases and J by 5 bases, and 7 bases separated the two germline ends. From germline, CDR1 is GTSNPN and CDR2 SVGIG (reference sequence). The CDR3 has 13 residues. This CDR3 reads CAWSVRGTGELFF. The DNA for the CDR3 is TGTGCCTGGAGTGTAAGAGGGACCGGGGAGCTGTTTTTT. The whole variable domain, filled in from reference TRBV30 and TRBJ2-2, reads SQTIHQWPATLVQPVGSPLSLECTVEGTSNPNLYWYRQAAGRGLQLLFYSVGIGQISSEVPQNLSASRPQDRQFILSSKKLLLSDSGFYLCAWSVRGTGELFFGEGSRLTVL.

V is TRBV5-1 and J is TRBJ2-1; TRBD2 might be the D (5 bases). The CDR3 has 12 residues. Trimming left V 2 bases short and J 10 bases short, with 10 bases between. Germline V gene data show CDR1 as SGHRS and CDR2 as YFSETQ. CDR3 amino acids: CASSFGVGEQFF. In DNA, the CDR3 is TGCGCCAGCAGCTTCGGGGTAGGGGAGCAGTTCTTC.

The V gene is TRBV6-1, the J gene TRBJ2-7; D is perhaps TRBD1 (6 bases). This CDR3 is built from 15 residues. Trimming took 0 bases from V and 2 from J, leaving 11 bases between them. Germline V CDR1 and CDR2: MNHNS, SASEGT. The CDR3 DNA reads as TGTGCCAGCAGTGAAGCCACAGGGCTTACCTACGAGCAGTACTTC. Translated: CASSEATGLTYEQYF.

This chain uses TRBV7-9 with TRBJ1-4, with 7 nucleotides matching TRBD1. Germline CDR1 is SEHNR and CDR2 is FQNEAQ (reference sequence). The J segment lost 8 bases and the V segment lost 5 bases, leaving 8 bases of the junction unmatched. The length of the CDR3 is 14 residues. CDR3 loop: CASSTNTGDEKLFF. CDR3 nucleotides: TGTGCCAGCAGCACAAATACAGGGGACGAAAAACTGTTTTTT.

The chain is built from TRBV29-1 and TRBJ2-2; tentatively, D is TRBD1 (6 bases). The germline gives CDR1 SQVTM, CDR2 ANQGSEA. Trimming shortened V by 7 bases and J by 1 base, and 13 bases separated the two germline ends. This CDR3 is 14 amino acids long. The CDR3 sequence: CSALTGMNTGELFF. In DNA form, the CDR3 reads TGCAGCGCCCTTACAGGGATGAACACCGGGGAGCTGTTTTTT.

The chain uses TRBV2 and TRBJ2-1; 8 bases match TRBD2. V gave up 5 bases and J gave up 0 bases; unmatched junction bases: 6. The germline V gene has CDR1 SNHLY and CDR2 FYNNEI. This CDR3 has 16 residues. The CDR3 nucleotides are TGTGCCAGCAGTTCTCCCAGCGGGAGCTCCTACAATGAGCAGTTCTTC. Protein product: CASSSPSGSSYNEQFF.

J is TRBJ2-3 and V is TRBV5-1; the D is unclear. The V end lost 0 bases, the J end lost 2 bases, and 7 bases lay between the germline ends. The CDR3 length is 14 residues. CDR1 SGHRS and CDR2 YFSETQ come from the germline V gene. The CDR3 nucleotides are TGCGCCAGCAGCTTGGTCACGAACACAGATACGCAGTATTTT. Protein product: CASSLVTNTDTQYF.

CDR3 DNA: TGTGCCAGTAGTGCCCGGGACTACGGCCATGAGCAGTTCTTC. It codes for CASSARDYGHEQFF. The chain links TRBV19 to TRBJ2-1, with 7 bases fitting TRBD2. The CDR3 is 14 amino acids. Germline V gene data show CDR1 as LNHDA and CDR2 as SQIVND (reference sequence). With 5 bases clipped from V and 8 bases from J, the junction kept 9 bases outside the gene matches.

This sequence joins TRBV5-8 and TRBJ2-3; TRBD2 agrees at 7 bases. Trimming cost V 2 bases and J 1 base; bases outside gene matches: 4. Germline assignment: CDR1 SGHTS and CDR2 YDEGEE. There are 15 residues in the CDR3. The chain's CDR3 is CASSFEGRGTDTQYF. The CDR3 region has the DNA TGTGCCAGCAGCTTCGAAGGGAGGGGCACAGATACGCAGTATTTT.

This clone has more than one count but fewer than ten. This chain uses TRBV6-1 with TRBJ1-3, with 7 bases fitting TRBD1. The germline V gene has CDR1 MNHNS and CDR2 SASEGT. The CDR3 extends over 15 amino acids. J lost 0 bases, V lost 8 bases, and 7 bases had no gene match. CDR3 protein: CASVAGTVSGNTIYF. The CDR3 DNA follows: TGTGCCAGCGTTGCCGGGACAGTCTCTGGAAACACCATATATTTT.

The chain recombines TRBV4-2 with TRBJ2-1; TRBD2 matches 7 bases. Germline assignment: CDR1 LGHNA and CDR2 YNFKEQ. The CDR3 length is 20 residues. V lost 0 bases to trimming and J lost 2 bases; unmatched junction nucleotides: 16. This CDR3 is CASSQEGRLWAGVAYNEQFF. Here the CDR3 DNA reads TGTGCCAGCAGCCAAGAAGGTAGGCTTTGGGCGGGAGTAGCCTACAATGAGCAGTTCTTC.

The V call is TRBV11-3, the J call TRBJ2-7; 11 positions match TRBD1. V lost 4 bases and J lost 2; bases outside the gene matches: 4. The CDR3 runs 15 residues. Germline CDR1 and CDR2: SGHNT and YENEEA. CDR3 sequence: CASSSQGQGAYEQYF. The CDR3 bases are TGTGCCAGCAGCTCTCAGGGACAGGGGGCCTACGAGCAGTACTTC. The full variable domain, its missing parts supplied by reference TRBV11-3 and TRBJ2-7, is EAGVVQSPRYKIIEKKQPVAFWCNPISGHNTLYWYLQNLGQGPELLIRYENEEAVDDSQLPKDRFSAERLKGVDSTLKIQPAELGDSAVYLCASSSQGQGAYEQYFGPGTRLTVT.

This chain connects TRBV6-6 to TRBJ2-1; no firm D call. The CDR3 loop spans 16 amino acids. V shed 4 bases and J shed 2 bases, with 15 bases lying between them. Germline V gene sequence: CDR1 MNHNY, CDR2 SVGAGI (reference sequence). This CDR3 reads CASSSLRVSAYNEQFF. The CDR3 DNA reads TGTGCCAGCAGTTCTCTTCGGGTTTCGGCCTACAATGAGCAGTTCTTC.

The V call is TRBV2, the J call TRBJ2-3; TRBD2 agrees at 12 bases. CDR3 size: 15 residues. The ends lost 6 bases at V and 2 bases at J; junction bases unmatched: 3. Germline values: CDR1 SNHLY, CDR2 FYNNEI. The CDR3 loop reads CASRRLAGVTDTQYF. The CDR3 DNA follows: TGTGCCAGCAGAAGACTAGCGGGAGTCACAGATACGCAGTATTTT.

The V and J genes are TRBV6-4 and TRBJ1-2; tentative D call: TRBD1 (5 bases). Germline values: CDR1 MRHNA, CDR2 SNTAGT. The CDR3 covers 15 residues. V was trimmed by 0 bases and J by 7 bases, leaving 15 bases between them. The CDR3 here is CASSDSGRDVGGYTF. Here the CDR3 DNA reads TGTGCCAGCAGTGACTCCGGCAGGGACGTTGGTGGCTACACCTTC.

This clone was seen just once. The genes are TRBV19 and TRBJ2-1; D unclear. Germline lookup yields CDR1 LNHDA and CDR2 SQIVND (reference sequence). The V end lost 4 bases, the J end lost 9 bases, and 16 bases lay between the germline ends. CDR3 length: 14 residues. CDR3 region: CASSTPTPNTEQFF. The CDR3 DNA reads TGTGCCAGTAGTACCCCGACTCCTAATACTGAGCAGTTCTTC.

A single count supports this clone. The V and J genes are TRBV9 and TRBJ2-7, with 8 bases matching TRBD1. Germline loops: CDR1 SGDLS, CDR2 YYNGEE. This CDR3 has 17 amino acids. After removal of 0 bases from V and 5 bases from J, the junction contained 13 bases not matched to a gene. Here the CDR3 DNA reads TGTGCCAGCAGCGTAGCCCCAAGCCCAGGGGGCATGAACGAGCAGTACTTC. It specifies CASSVAPSPGGMNEQYF.

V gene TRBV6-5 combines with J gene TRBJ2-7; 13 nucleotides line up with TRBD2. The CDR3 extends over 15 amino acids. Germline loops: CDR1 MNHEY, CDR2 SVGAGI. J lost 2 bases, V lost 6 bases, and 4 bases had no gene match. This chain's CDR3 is CASRVGTSGTYEQYF. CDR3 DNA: TGTGCCAGCAGGGTCGGGACTAGCGGGACCTACGAGCAGTACTTC.

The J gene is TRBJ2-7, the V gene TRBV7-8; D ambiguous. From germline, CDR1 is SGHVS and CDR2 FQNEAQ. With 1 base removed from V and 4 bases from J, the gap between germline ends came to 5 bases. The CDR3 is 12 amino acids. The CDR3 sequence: CASSLVAYEQYF. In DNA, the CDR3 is TGTGCCAGCAGCTTAGTGGCGTACGAGCAGTACTTC.

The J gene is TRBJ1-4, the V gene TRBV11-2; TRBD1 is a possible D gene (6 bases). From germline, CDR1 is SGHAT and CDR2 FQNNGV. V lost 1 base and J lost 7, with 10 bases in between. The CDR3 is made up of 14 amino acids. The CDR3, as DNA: TGTGCCAGCAGCTTAGGAGGGGGTGGTGAAAAACTGTTTTTT. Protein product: CASSLGGGGEKLFF.

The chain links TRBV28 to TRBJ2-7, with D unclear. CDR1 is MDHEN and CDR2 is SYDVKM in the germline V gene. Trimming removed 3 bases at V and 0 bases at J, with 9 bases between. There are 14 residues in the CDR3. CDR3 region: CASSLGTFSYEQYF. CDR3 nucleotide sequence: TGTGCCAGCAGTTTGGGAACGTTCTCCTACGAGCAGTACTTC.

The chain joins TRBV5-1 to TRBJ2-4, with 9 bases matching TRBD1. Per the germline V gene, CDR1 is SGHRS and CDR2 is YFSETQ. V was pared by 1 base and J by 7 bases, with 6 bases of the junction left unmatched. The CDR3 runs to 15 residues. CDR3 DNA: TGCGCCAGCAGCTTGAGCGACGGACAGGGGAACATTCAGTACTTC. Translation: CASSLSDGQGNIQYF.

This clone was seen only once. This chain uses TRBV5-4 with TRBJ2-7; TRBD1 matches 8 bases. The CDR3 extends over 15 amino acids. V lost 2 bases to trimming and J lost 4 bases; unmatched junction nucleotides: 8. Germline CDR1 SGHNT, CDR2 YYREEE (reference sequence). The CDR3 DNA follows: TGTGCCAGCAGCTTTTCTCAGGGGGCCGGGTACGAGCAGTACTTC. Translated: CASSFSQGAGYEQYF. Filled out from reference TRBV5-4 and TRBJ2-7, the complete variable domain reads ETGVTQSPTHLIKTRGQQVTLRCSSQSGHNTVSWYQQALGQGPQFIFQYYREEENGRGNFPPRFSGLQFPNYSSELNVNALELDDSALYLCASSFSQGAGYEQYFGPGTRLTVT.

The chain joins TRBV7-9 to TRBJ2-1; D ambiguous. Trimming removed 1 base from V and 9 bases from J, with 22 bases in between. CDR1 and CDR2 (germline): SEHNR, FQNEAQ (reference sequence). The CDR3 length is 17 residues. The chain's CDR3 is CASSLVDSADTYGEQFF. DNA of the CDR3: TGTGCCAGCAGCTTAGTCGATTCGGCAGACACGTATGGTGAGCAGTTCTTC.